These 4 T cell receptor beta chains originate from one sample sequenced in a study of blood T cells in healthy people across ages. For the second PCR, which ran for about 7 to 11 cycles, a sample-barcoded 5' primer and a J-beta primer mix were used. TCRdb processed the 5' RACE reads anew with MiXCR; each CDR3 protein has one entry. The sample contains over a million distinct CDR3 sequences, roughly 40% of which appear only once. The specimen was blood. The receptors here all came from a woman between 18 and 29 years old in good health.

This sequence joins TRBV6-5 and TRBJ2-3; TRBD2 matches 8 bases. The V gene's germline CDR1 is MNHEY and CDR2 SVGAGI. The CDR3 length is 16 residues. The V gene end was trimmed by 0 bases and the J gene end by 4 bases; junction bases not matched to a gene: 6. The CDR3 loop reads CASSYSSGASPDTQYF. The CDR3, as DNA: TGTGCCAGCAGTTACTCTAGCGGGGCCTCCCCAGATACGCAGTATTTT.

The chain is built from TRBV9 and TRBJ2-7, with a tentative D call TRBD1 (6 bases). CDR1 and CDR2 from the germline V gene are SGDLS and YYNGEE. The CDR3 extends over 14 amino acids. V shed 2 bases and J shed 4 bases, with 13 bases lying between them. The CDR3 loop is CASSVGAEIYEQYF. In DNA, the CDR3 is TGTGCCAGCAGCGTGGGGGCGGAAATTTACGAGCAGTACTTC.

This clonotype occurred a few times. The V gene is TRBV11-2, the J gene TRBJ2-3, with 7 bases lining up with TRBD2. The CDR3 is made up of 16 amino acids. Germline V gene lookup returns CDR1 SGHAT and CDR2 FQNNGV. V shed 4 bases, J shed 2 bases, and the junction held 9 bases outside the gene matches. DNA for the CDR3: TGTGCCAGCAGCTCGGGTGGGCGGGAGAACACAGATACGCAGTATTTT. The encoded protein is CASSSGGRENTDTQYF.

The rearrangement joins TRBV2 to TRBJ2-4; D is unclear. The tail of the sequence fits TRBJ2-7 better, so the J call may be wrong. The CDR3 runs 15 residues. Germline CDR1 and CDR2: SNHLY and FYNNEI. The CDR3 DNA reads as TGTGCCAGCAGTGAAAAAGGCTGGTCAGACTACGAGCAGTACTTC. Its protein product is CASSEKGWSDYEQYF.